Below, 8 T cell receptor beta chains from the same sample are listed, as sequenced in a study of T-cell reconstitution after alpha-beta-depleted transplantation in children. TCRbeta library preparation incorporated unique molecular identifiers. TCRdb called the PCR reads again in MiXCR, with one record for every CDR3 protein. The sample has about 270,000 distinct CDR3 sequences; 9.9% are singletons. Here the sequenced sample was PBMCs from the stem cell graft donor, taken from the stem cell graft. Receptors originate from a human donor who donated a stem cell graft to a child with SCID.

This clonotype was found a few times. The V call is TRBV5-1, the J call TRBJ2-6, with D possibly TRBD1 on 6 matching bases. This CDR3 region has 17 residues. The germline V and J ends were trimmed by 3 bases and 0 bases, with 13 bases remaining between them. CDR1 is SGHRS, CDR2 YFSETQ, per germline. The CDR3 spells CASSWDTLDSGANVLTF. The CDR3 DNA sequence: TGCGCCAGCAGCTGGGACACCTTGGACTCTGGGGCCAACGTCCTGACTTTC. Together with reference TRBV5-1 and TRBJ2-6, the CDR3 gives the full variable domain: KAGVTQTPRYLIKTRGQQVTLSCSPISGHRSVSWYQQTPGQGLQFLFEYFSETQRNKGNFPGRFSGRQFSNSRSEMNVSTLELGDSALYLCASSWDTLDSGANVLTFGAGSRLTVL.

The V gene is TRBV7-9, the J gene TRBJ2-6; D gene uncertain. The CDR3 totals 15 residues. The germline V gene has CDR1 SEHNR and CDR2 FQNEAQ (reference sequence). Trimming pared 5 bases from V and 4 bases from J, leaving 12 bases between. This chain's CDR3 is CASSPEAWGANVLTF. In DNA form, the CDR3 reads TGTGCCAGCAGCCCAGAGGCGTGGGGGGCCAACGTCCTGACTTTC.

The gene calls are TRBV20-1 and TRBJ1-2, with 7 bases fitting TRBD1. The V gene end was trimmed by 0 bases and the J gene end by 6 bases; junction bases not matched to a gene: 10. The CDR3 has 15 residues. The germline gives CDR1 DFQATT, CDR2 SNEGSKA (reference sequence). DNA for the CDR3: TGCAGTGCTAGAGAGTGGGGCAGGGGGGCGGATGGCTACACCTTC. This translates into CSAREWGRGADGYTF.

This clonotype turned up a few times. The chain joins TRBV27 to TRBJ2-6; TRBD2 matches 7 bases. V dropped 6 bases and J dropped 8; count of bases not matched to a gene: 10. The CDR3 runs to 15 residues. Germline V gene data show CDR1 as MNHEY and CDR2 as SMNVEV (reference sequence). CDR3 DNA: TGTGCCAGCAGCTACTCATTCGGGGGGTCCAACGTCCTGACTTTC. Translating gives CASSYSFGGSNVLTF.

The chain links TRBV6-4 to TRBJ2-3; D gene unclear. This CDR3 region has 15 residues. With 0 bases removed from V and 2 bases from J, the gap between germline ends came to 9 bases. Germline V gives CDR1 MRHNA, CDR2 SNTAGT. CDR3 residues: CASSDSKRDTDTQYF. CDR3 nucleotide sequence: TGTGCCAGCAGTGACTCGAAAAGGGACACAGATACGCAGTATTTT.

V usage is TRBV4-1 and J usage is TRBJ2-7; D might be TRBD1 (6 bases). The ends were cut back, 4 bases at V and 2 bases at J, with 15 bases in the middle. CDR1 is MGHRA and CDR2 is YSYEKL in the germline V gene. The CDR3 is made up of 15 amino acids. The CDR3 sequence is CASSLARTAAYEQYF. The CDR3 nucleotides are TGCGCCAGCAGCCTTGCTAGGACAGCTGCCTACGAGCAGTACTTC.

This clonotype came up a few times. The chain carries TRBV14 and TRBJ2-7, with D uncertain. The germline CDR1 and CDR2 sequences are SGHDN and FVKESK. This CDR3 spans 15 amino acids. With 1 base removed from V and 2 bases from J, the gap between germline ends came to 12 bases. The CDR3 nucleotides read TGTGCCAGCAGCCAAGGCCCTGGGGTAGCCTACGAGCAGTACTTC. Translated, it gives CASSQGPGVAYEQYF.

Details on this clonotype: Its ends do not fully match the called genes, so a read error is possible. The chain recombines TRBV7-2 with TRBJ2-1; 8 nucleotides line up with TRBD2. There are 15 residues in the CDR3. From germline, CDR1 is SGHTA and CDR2 FQGNSA. This CDR3 is CASSLSFSGVNEKFF. CDR3 nucleotides: TGTGCCAGCAGCTTAAGTTTTAGCGGGGTGAATGAGAAGTTCTTC.